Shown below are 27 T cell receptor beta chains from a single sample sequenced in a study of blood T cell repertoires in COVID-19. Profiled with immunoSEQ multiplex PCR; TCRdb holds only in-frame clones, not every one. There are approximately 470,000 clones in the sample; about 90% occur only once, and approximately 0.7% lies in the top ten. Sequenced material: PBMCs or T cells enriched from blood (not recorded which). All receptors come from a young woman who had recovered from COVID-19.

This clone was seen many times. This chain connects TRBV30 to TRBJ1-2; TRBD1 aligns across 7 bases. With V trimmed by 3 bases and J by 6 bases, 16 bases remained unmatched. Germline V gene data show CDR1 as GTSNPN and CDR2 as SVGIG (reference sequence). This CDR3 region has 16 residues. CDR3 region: CAWRGGGLNEGDGYTF. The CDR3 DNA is TGTGCCTGGAGAGGAGGGGGCCTTAATGAGGGAGATGGCTACACCTTC. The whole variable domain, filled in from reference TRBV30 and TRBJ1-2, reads SQTIHQWPATLVQPVGSPLSLECTVEGTSNPNLYWYRQAAGRGLQLLFYSVGIGQISSEVPQNLSASRPQDRQFILSSKKLLLSDSGFYLCAWRGGGLNEGDGYTFGSGTRLTVV.

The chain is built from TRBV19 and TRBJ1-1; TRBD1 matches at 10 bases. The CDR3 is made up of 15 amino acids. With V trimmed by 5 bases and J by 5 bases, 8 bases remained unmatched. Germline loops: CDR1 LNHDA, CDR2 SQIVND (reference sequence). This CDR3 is CASSSQGQGRTEAFF. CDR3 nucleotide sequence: TGTGCCAGTAGTTCCCAGGGACAGGGGAGGACTGAAGCTTTCTTT.

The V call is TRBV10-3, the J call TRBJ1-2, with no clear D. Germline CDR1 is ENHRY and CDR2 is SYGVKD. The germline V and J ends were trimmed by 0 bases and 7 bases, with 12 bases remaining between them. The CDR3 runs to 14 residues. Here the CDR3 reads CAISESRSEGGYTF. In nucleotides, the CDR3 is TGTGCCATCAGTGAGTCGAGATCGGAGGGTGGCTACACCTTC.

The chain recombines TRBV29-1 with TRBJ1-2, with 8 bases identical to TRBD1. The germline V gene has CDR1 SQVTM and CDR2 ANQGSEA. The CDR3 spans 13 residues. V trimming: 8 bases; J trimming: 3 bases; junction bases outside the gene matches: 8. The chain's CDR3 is CSSWAGGDYGYTF. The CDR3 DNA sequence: TGCAGCTCCTGGGCAGGGGGCGACTATGGCTACACCTTC.

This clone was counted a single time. In nucleotides, the CDR3 is TGTGCCAGCAGTTACACACGGACAGGGCTAGCTCGCGGCTACACCTTC. This sequence encodes CASSYTRTGLARGYTF. J is TRBJ1-2 and V is TRBV6-5; the match to TRBD1 covers 8 bases. The CDR3 length is 16 residues. CDR1 and CDR2 from the germline V gene are MNHEY and SVGAGI. Trimming took 2 bases from V and 8 from J; bases not matched to a gene: 13.

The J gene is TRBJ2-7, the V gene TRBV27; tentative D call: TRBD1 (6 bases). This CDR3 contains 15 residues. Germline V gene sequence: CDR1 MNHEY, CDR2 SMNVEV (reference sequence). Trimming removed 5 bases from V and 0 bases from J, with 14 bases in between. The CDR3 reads CASSREQGGSYEQYF. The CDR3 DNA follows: TGTGCCAGCAGTAGGGAACAAGGGGGCTCCTACGAGCAGTACTTC.

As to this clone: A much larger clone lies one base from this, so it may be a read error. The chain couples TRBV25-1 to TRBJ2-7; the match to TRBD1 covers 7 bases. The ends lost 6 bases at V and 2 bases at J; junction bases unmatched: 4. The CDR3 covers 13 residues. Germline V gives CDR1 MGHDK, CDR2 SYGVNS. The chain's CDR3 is CASSPDRAYEQYF. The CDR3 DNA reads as TGTGCCAGCAGCCCTGACAGGGCCTACGAGCAGTACTTC.

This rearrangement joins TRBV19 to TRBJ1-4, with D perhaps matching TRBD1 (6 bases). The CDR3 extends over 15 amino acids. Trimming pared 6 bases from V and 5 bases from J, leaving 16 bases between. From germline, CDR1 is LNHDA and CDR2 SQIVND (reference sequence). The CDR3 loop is CASSPGTGSNEKLFF. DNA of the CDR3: TGTGCCAGTAGCCCTGGTACAGGGTCAAATGAAAAACTGTTTTTT. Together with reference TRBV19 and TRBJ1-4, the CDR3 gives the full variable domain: DGGITQSPKYLFRKEGQNVTLSCEQNLNHDAMYWYRQDPGQGLRLIYYSQIVNDFQKGDIAEGYSVSREKKESFPLTVTSAQKNPTAFYLCASSPGTGSNEKLFFGSGTQLSVL.

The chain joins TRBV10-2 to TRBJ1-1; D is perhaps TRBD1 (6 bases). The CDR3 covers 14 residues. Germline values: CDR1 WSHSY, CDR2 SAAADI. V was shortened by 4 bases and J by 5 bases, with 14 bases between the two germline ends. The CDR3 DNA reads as TGCGCCAGCAGTGTGAACAGGGAGGGGACTGAAGCTTTCTTT. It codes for CASSVNREGTEAFF.

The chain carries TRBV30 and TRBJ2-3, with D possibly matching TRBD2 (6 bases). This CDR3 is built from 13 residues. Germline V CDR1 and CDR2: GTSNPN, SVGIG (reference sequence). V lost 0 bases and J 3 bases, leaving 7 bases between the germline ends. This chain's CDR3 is CAWSVGGTDTQYF. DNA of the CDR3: TGTGCCTGGAGTGTTGGGGGGACAGATACGCAGTATTTT.

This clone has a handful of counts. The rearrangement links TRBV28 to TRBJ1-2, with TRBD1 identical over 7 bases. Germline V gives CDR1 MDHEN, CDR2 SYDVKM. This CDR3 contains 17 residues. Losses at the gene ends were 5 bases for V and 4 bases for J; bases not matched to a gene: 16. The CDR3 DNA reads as TGTGCCAGCAGTGCGACAGGGATGAGCGTCGAAGCCTATGGCTACACCTTC. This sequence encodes CASSATGMSVEAYGYTF.

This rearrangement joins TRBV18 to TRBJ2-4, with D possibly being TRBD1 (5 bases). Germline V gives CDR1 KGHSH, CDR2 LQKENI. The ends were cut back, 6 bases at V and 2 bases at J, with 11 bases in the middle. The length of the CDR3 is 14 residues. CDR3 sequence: CASSQGVTKNIQYF. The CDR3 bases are TGTGCCAGCTCCCAGGGTGTAACCAAAAACATTCAGTACTTC.

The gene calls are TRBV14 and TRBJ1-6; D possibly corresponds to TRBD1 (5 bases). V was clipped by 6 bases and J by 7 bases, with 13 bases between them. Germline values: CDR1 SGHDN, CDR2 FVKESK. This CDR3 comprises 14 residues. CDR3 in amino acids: CASRDRQLNSPLHF. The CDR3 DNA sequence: TGTGCCAGCAGAGACCGACAGTTGAATTCACCCCTCCACTTT.

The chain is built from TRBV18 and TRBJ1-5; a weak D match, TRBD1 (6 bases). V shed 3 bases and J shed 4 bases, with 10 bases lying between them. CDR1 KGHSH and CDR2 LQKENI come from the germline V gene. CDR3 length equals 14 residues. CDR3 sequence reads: CASSPDRTNQPQHF. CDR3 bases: TGTGCCAGCTCACCCGACAGGACTAATCAGCCCCAGCATTTT.

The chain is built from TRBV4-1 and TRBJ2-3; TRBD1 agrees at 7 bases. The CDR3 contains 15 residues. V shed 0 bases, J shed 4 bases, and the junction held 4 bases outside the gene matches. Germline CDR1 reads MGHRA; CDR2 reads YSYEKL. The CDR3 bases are TGCGCCAGCAGCCAAGACAACAGGGGAGCAGATACGCAGTATTTT. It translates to CASSQDNRGADTQYF.

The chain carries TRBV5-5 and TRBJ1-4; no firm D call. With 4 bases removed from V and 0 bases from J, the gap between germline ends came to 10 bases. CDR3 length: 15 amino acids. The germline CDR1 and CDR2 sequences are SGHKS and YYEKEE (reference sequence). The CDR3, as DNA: TGTGCCAGCAGCATATCGACATCAACTAATGAAAAACTGTTTTTT. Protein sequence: CASSISTSTNEKLFF.

CDR3 amino acids: CASSETGKETQYF. Here the CDR3 DNA reads TGTGCCAGCAGTGAGACAGGGAAAGAGACCCAGTACTTC. The chain recombines TRBV2 with TRBJ2-5; TRBD1 agrees at 7 bases. There are 13 residues in the CDR3. Losses at the gene ends were 3 bases for V and 3 bases for J; bases not matched to a gene: 1. Germline CDR1 SNHLY, CDR2 FYNNEI.

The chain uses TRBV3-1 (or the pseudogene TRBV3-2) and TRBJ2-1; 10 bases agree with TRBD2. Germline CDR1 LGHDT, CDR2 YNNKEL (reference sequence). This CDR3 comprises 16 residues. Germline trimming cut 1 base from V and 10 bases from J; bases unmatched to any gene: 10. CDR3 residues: CASSQVGTSVAQEQFF. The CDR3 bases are TGTGCCAGCAGCCAAGTCGGGACTAGCGTTGCACAAGAGCAGTTCTTC.

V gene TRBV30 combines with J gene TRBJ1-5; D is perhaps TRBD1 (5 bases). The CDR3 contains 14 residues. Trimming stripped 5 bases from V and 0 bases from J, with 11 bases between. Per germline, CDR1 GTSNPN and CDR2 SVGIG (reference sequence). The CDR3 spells CAWGGGHSNQPQHF. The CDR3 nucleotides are TGTGCCTGGGGGGGAGGTCATAGCAATCAGCCCCAGCATTTT.

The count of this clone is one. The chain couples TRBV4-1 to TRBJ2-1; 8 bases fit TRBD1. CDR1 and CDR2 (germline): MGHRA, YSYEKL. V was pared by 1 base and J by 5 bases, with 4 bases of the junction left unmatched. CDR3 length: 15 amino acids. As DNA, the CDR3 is TGCGCCAGCAGCCAAGGGGGGACAGGCAACAATGAGCAGTTCTTC. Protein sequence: CASSQGGTGNNEQFF.

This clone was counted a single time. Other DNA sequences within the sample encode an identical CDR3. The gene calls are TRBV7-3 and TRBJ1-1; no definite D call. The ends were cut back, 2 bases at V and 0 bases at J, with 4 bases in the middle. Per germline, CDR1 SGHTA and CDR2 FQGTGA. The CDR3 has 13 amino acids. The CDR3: CASSLRMNTEAFF. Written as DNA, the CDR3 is TGTGCCAGCAGCTTACGTATGAACACTGAAGCTTTCTTT.

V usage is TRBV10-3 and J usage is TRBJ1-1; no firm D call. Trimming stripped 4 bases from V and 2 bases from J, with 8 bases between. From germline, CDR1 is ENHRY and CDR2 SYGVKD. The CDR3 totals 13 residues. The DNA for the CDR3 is TGTGCCATCAGTGCGAACAGCAACACTGAAGCTTTCTTT. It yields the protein CAISANSNTEAFF.

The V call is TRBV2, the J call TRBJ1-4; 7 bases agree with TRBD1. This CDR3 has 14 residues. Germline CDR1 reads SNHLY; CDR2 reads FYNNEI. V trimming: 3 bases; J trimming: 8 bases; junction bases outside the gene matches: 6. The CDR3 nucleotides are TGTGCCAGCAGTGAGCGGCAGGGGGAGGAAAAACTGTTTTTT. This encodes CASSERQGEEKLFF.

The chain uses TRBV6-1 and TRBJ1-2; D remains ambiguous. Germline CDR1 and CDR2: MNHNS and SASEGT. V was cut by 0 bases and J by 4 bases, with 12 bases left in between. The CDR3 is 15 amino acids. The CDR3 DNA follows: TGTGCCAGCAGTGAAGCGGTATGGGCCACCTATGGCTACACCTTC. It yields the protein CASSEAVWATYGYTF.

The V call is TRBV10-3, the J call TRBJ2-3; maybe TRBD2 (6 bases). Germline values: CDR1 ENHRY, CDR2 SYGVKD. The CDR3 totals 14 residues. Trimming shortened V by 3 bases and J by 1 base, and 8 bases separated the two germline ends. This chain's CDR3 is CAISDQRGTDTQYF. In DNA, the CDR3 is TGTGCCATCAGTGACCAGCGGGGCACAGATACGCAGTATTTT.

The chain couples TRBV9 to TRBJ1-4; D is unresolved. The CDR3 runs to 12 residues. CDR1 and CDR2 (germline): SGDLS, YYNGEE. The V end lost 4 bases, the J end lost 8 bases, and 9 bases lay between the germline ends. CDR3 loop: CASSSAGEKLFF. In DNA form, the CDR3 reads TGTGCCAGCAGCTCAGCAGGAGAAAAACTGTTTTTT.

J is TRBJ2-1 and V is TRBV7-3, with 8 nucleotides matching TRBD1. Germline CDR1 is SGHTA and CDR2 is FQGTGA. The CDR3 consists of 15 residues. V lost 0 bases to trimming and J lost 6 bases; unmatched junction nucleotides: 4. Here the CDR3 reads CASSLTGGQGNEQFF. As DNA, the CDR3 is TGTGCCAGCAGCTTAACTGGAGGACAGGGCAATGAGCAGTTCTTC.